This TCR beta chain was captured by sequencing in a study of cytomegalovirus exposure and HLA in healthy donors. Separation from the approximately 710-subject first cohort characterized the roughly 130-subject validation cohort, to which the donors belonged. Notes on this clone: Its cognate antigen is unknown.

Repertoires were generated with immunoSEQ multiplex PCR, while TCRdb's copy carries only in-frame clones and drops some. The sample lists about 75,000 clones; 85% were seen once. Study-wide findings and caveats: Subsequent analysis of the 100 to 150 validation repertoires found a tendency for first-cohort TCR clusters to co-occur.

The sequenced sample consisted of PBMCs. This clonotype was obtained from a man younger than 40 in good health and CMV-seronegative.

CDR3 DNA sequence: TGCAGCGTTGTAACAGGGGGCAATCAGCCCCAGCATTTT. Protein: CSVVTGGNQPQHF. The chain uses TRBV29-1 and TRBJ1-5; the match to TRBD1 covers 7 bases. This CDR3 spans 13 amino acids. The germline V gene encodes CDR1 SQVTM and CDR2 ANQGSEA. Trimming removed 4 bases from V and 2 bases from J; junction bases left unmatched: 2. The full variable domain, with the rest looked up from reference TRBV29-1 and TRBJ1-5, is SAVISQKPSRDICQRGTSLTIQCQVDSQVTMMFWYRQQPGQSLTLIATANQGSEATYESGFVIDKFPISRPNLTFSTLTVSNMSPEDSSIYLCSVVTGGNQPQHFGDGTRLSIL.